These 28 T cell receptor beta chains were all obtained from the same sample, sequenced in a study of CD8 T cells in Susac syndrome. It was with random hexamers that roughly 0.5 to 1 ug RNA was reverse transcribed. TCRdb ran MiXCR on the immunoSEQ multiplex PCR reads and lists one entry per CDR3 protein. Of 140,000 to 150,000 distinct CDR3 sequences listed, nearly 97% are singletons. The sequencing sample was made of CD4+ T cells from PBMCs. These receptors came from a human donor with Susac syndrome.

V usage is TRBV25-1 and J usage is TRBJ2-1; D might be TRBD2 (5 bases). This CDR3 is 14 amino acids long. Per the germline V gene, CDR1 is MGHDK and CDR2 is SYGVNS. The ends were cut back, 7 bases at V and 3 bases at J, with 13 bases in the middle. The chain's CDR3 is CASTSGNGYNEQFF. CDR3 bases: TGTGCCAGCACCTCCGGGAATGGCTACAATGAGCAGTTCTTC.

The J gene is TRBJ2-5, the V gene TRBV19, with a possible D match to TRBD2 (6 bases). Germline assignment: CDR1 LNHDA and CDR2 SQIVND (reference sequence). V shed 5 bases and J shed 3 bases, with 16 bases lying between them. The CDR3 is 15 residues long. The CDR3 loop reads CASSGTGATEETQYF. The CDR3 DNA follows: TGTGCCAGTAGTGGGACGGGAGCGACCGAAGAGACCCAGTACTTC.

V and J are TRBV9 and TRBJ1-2; D ambiguous. There are 14 residues in the CDR3. Germline V lookup: CDR1 SGDLS, CDR2 YYNGEE. V lost 2 bases and J 3 bases, leaving 11 bases between the germline ends. The CDR3, as DNA: TGTGCCAGCAGCGTTGGAGAGAGGGACTATGGCTACACCTTC. It specifies CASSVGERDYGYTF.

The CDR3 loop is CSATGGVGQETQYF. The DNA for the CDR3 is TGCAGTGCTACAGGGGGGGTAGGCCAAGAGACCCAGTACTTC. This chain connects TRBV20-1 to TRBJ2-5; D could derive from TRBD1 or TRBD2 (7 bases each). The germline V and J ends were trimmed by 4 bases and 1 base, with 13 bases remaining between them. The CDR3 runs to 14 residues. Germline V gene lookup returns CDR1 DFQATT and CDR2 SNEGSKA (reference sequence).

The rearrangement uses TRBV5-1 and TRBJ2-5; D possibly corresponds to TRBD2 (5 bases). Trimming shortened V by 1 base and J by 1 base, and 8 bases separated the two germline ends. From germline, CDR1 is SGHRS and CDR2 YFSETQ. The CDR3 spans 14 residues. CDR3 sequence: CASSLHGGQETQYF. For the CDR3, the DNA is TGCGCCAGCAGCTTGCATGGAGGCCAAGAGACCCAGTACTTC.

The rearrangement links TRBV11-2 to TRBJ2-3; D perhaps matches TRBD1 (5 bases). Per germline, CDR1 SGHAT and CDR2 FQNNGV. This CDR3 contains 16 residues. V lost 2 bases, J lost 2 bases, and 14 bases lay in between. The CDR3 bases are TGTGCCAGCAGCTTAAAGGGGTTTAGGGACACAGATACGCAGTATTTT. Its protein is CASSLKGFRDTDTQYF.

This chain uses TRBV6-5 with TRBJ2-6, with 7 bases matching TRBD1. The CDR3 consists of 15 residues. Germline CDR1 MNHEY, CDR2 SVGAGI. V gave up 5 bases and J gave up 4 bases; unmatched junction bases: 5. The CDR3 sequence: CASSPTGSGANVLTF. The DNA for the CDR3 is TGTGCCAGCAGTCCGACAGGGTCAGGGGCCAACGTCCTGACTTTC.

The rearrangement links TRBV11-3 to TRBJ2-2; D is undetermined. The CDR3 totals 13 residues. Trimming took off 5 bases at V and 4 bases at J, with 8 bases between the two ends. The germline V gene encodes CDR1 SGHNT and CDR2 YENEEA. The CDR3 reads CASSRGGTGELFF. The CDR3 nucleotides are TGTGCCAGCAGCCGCGGCGGCACCGGGGAGCTGTTTTTT.

CDR3 sequence reads: CASSYGTSRDNEQFF. The CDR3 coding sequence is TGCGCCAGCAGCTACGGGACTAGCCGGGACAATGAGCAGTTCTTC. The chain carries TRBV5-1 and TRBJ2-1; TRBD2 matches 9 bases. Germline loops: CDR1 SGHRS, CDR2 YFSETQ. The CDR3 contains 15 residues. V dropped 3 bases and J dropped 5; count of bases not matched to a gene: 6.

The chain combines TRBV7-3 with TRBJ1-2; D might be TRBD1 (5 bases). This CDR3 is built from 13 residues. CDR1 SGHTA and CDR2 FQGTGA come from the germline V gene. Trimming took off 1 base at V and 7 bases at J, with 10 bases between the two ends. CDR3 sequence (DNA): TGTGCCAGCAGCTTAAGCAGGGACGGTGGCTACACCTTC. As protein: CASSLSRDGGYTF.

This chain connects TRBV4-1 to TRBJ2-3; D call uncertain. This CDR3 region has 16 residues. Trimming took off 1 base at V and 4 bases at J, with 15 bases between the two ends. CDR1 is MGHRA and CDR2 is YSYEKL in the germline V gene. The CDR3 DNA follows: TGCGCCAGCAGCCAAGCGCCTAGAACTTCTTCAGATACGCAGTATTTT. This gives the protein CASSQAPRTSSDTQYF.

The chain joins TRBV6-4 to TRBJ1-2; D gene unclear. Germline values: CDR1 MRHNA, CDR2 SNTAGT. This CDR3 region has 15 residues. V was shortened by 2 bases and J by 7 bases, with 17 bases between the two germline ends. The CDR3 DNA sequence: TGTGCCAGCAGTGACCCCACGGGTTCCGTATGTGGCTACACCTTC. Protein sequence: CASSDPTGSVCGYTF.

The rearrangement joins TRBV3-1 to TRBJ2-5, with TRBD2 as a possible D gene (6 bases). Trimming stripped 8 bases from V and 5 bases from J, with 12 bases between. CDR1 LGHDT and CDR2 YNNKEL come from the germline V gene (reference sequence). This CDR3 contains 12 residues. The DNA of the CDR3 is TGTGCCAGCCATAGCGGAGGGGAGACCCAGTACTTC. Encoded protein: CASHSGGETQYF.

This sequence joins TRBV28 and TRBJ2-7; no definite D call. CDR1 MDHEN and CDR2 SYDVKM come from the germline V gene. The CDR3 length is 14 residues. The ends were cut back, 2 bases at V and 2 bases at J, with 10 bases in the middle. Here the CDR3 DNA reads TGTGCCAGCAGTTTAGGCAGGATCACCTACGAGCAGTACTTC. Protein: CASSLGRITYEQYF.

V is TRBV25-1 and J is TRBJ2-7; D gene uncertain. Germline CDR1 and CDR2: MGHDK and SYGVNS. Trimming removed 3 bases from V and 0 bases from J, with 15 bases in between. This CDR3 contains 16 residues. CDR3 sequence: CASSDGRGRTSYEQYF. The CDR3 DNA reads as TGTGCCAGCAGTGACGGGCGTGGCCGTACCTCCTACGAGCAGTACTTC.

In this sample, this clonotype turned up once. This sequence joins TRBV28 and TRBJ2-7; D remains unclear. V lost 7 bases, J lost 6 bases, and 25 bases lay in between. The CDR3 is made up of 16 amino acids. Germline CDR1 reads MDHEN; CDR2 reads SYDVKM. DNA for the CDR3: TGTGCCAGCAACCCCCCCGGTGGGCCTATAACTGCCGAGCAGTACTTC. Translation: CASNPPGGPITAEQYF.

The rearrangement uses TRBV28 and TRBJ1-5; D is uncertain. The germline CDR1 and CDR2 sequences are MDHEN and SYDVKM. V gave up 3 bases and J gave up 6 bases, with 18 bases separating them. This CDR3 is 16 amino acids long. CDR3 DNA: TGTGCCAGCAGTTTGAGGGCAGGCCAACGGGGTCAGCCCCAGCATTTT. The encoded protein is CASSLRAGQRGQPQHF.

The chain uses TRBV5-1 and TRBJ1-1; weak D call: TRBD1 (5 bases). Per the germline V gene, CDR1 is SGHRS and CDR2 is YFSETQ. The CDR3 is 16 residues long. The V gene lost 0 bases and the J gene lost 4 bases, with 16 bases spanning the gap. CDR3 amino acids: CASSLAETAKGTEAFF. The CDR3 DNA sequence: TGCGCCAGCAGCTTGGCCGAGACAGCCAAGGGCACTGAAGCTTTCTTT.

CDR3 DNA: TGTGCCAGCAGCTTATGGACTAACTCAGATACGCAGTATTTT. Translating gives CASSLWTNSDTQYF. This chain connects TRBV5-4 to TRBJ2-3; possible D gene TRBD2, 6 bases. CDR3 length: 14 amino acids. Deletions cut 2 bases from V and 4 bases from J, with 11 bases between. Germline values: CDR1 SGHNT, CDR2 YYREEE (reference sequence).

The rearrangement uses TRBV3-1 and TRBJ2-5, with 7 bases fitting TRBD2. The germline gives CDR1 LGHDT, CDR2 YNNKEL (reference sequence). CDR3 size: 16 residues. The V segment lost 4 bases and the J segment 0 bases; nucleotides outside the gene matches: 8. CDR3 region: CASSPSQRGYQETQYF. The CDR3 nucleotides read TGTGCCAGCAGCCCCTCTCAGCGGGGTTACCAAGAGACCCAGTACTTC.

The genes are TRBV2 and TRBJ2-6; D is ambiguous. The ends were cut back, 2 bases at V and 1 base at J, with 0 bases in the middle. The germline V gene encodes CDR1 SNHLY and CDR2 FYNNEI. The CDR3 runs to 13 residues. The CDR3 is CASSESGANVLTF. CDR3 DNA sequence: TGTGCCAGCAGTGAATCTGGGGCCAACGTCCTGACTTTC.

The chain combines TRBV3-1 with TRBJ1-3; no definite D call. From germline, CDR1 is LGHDT and CDR2 YNNKEL (reference sequence). V was cut by 5 bases and J by 3 bases, with 2 bases left in between. The CDR3 is made up of 11 amino acids. DNA for the CDR3: TGTGCCAGCAGCTATGGAAACACCATATATTTT. This sequence encodes CASSYGNTIYF.

This sequence joins TRBV6-6 and TRBJ2-7; D is ambiguous. Germline assignment: CDR1 MNHNY and CDR2 SVGAGI (reference sequence). The CDR3 consists of 13 residues. Trimming pared 3 bases from V and 3 bases from J, leaving 9 bases between. Written as DNA, the CDR3 is TGTGCCAGCAGTTATGTCCCAGGCTACGAGCAGTACTTC. It encodes CASSYVPGYEQYF.

The chain combines TRBV20-1 with TRBJ1-5; 10 nucleotides match TRBD1. The CDR3 is 16 residues long. Trimming took 7 bases from V and 0 from J; bases not matched to a gene: 9. CDR1 DFQATT and CDR2 SNEGSKA come from the germline V gene (reference sequence). The CDR3 sequence is CSVSWTGGSSNQPQHF. The CDR3 nucleotides are TGCAGTGTATCATGGACAGGGGGTAGTAGCAATCAGCCCCAGCATTTT.

The chain combines TRBV7-6 with TRBJ1-4; TRBD1 is a possible D gene (5 bases). The germline V and J ends were trimmed by 5 bases and 5 bases, with 9 bases remaining between them. Germline CDR1 SGHVS, CDR2 FNYEAQ. This CDR3 comprises 13 residues. CDR3 nucleotides: TGTGCCAGCAGCCGGAGGGGAAATGAAAAACTGTTTTTT. Translated: CASSRRGNEKLFF.

The chain links TRBV7-8 to TRBJ2-7, with D perhaps TRBD1 or TRBD2 (7 bases each). The germline V gene has CDR1 SGHVS and CDR2 FQNEAQ. V was trimmed by 4 bases and J by 4 bases, leaving 17 bases between them. The CDR3 loop spans 15 amino acids. The CDR3 coding sequence is TGTGCCAGCAGCTCCATCGGGACAGCGGGGTACGAGCAGTACTTC. Encoded protein: CASSSIGTAGYEQYF.

Written as DNA, the CDR3 is TGTGCCAGCAGTCCTGGACACGGCGGGGCCAACGTCCTGACTTTC. It yields the protein CASSPGHGGANVLTF. V and J are TRBV6-4 and TRBJ2-6, with D possibly matching TRBD1 (5 bases). Trimming removed 5 bases at V and 4 bases at J, with 12 bases between. This CDR3 has 15 residues. CDR1 and CDR2 from the germline V gene are MRHNA and SNTAGT.

The genes are TRBV27 and TRBJ2-7; 8 positions match TRBD2. The CDR3 consists of 14 residues. J was trimmed by 4 bases and V by 5 bases; bases with no gene match: 7. Germline values: CDR1 MNHEY, CDR2 SMNVEV (reference sequence). The CDR3 bases are TGTGCCAGCAGTCTCGTAGCGGGAAGTTACGAGCAGTACTTC. Its translation: CASSLVAGSYEQYF.